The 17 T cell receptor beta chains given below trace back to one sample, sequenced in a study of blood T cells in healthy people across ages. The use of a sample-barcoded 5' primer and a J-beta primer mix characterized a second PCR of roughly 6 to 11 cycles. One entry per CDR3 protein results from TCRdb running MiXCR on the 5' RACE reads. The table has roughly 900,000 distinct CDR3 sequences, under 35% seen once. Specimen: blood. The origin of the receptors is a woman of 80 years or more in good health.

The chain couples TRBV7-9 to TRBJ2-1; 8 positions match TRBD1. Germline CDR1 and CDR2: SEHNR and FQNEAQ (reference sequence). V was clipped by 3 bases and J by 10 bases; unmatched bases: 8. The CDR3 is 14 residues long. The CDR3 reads CASSFSDRAGEQFF. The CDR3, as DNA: TGTGCCAGCAGCTTCTCGGACAGGGCGGGGGAGCAGTTCTTC.

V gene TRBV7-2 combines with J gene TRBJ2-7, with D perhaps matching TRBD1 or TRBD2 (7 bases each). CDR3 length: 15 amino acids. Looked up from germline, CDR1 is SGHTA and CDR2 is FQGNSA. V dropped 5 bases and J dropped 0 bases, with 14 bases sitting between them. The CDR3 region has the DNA TGTGCCAGCAGCCAGGGGGGGGCCAACTCCTACGAGCAGTACTTC. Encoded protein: CASSQGGANSYEQYF.

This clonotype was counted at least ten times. CDR3 loop: CASSQDPGYGYTF. The CDR3 nucleotides are TGTGCCAGCAGCCAAGATCCAGGGTATGGCTACACCTTC. The V call is TRBV3-1, the J call TRBJ1-2; possibly TRBD1 for D (5 bases). Germline CDR1 LGHDT, CDR2 YNNKEL (reference sequence). The CDR3 length is 13 residues. The V end lost 0 bases, the J end lost 5 bases, and 7 bases lay between the germline ends.

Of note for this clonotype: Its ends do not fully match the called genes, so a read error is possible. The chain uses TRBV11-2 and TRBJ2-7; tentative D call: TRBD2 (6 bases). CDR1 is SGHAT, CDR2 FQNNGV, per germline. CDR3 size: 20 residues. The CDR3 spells CASSLDREFSPDSRSCERYF. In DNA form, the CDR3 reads TGTGCCAGCAGCTTAGATCGGGAGTTCAGCCCTGACTCTCGATCGTGTGAGCGGTACTTC.

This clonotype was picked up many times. In DNA, the CDR3 is TGTGCCAGCAGCTTAGGTGAGGTCCGGGGCGAGCAGTACTTC. It is translated as CASSLGEVRGEQYF. The chain combines TRBV7-9 with TRBJ2-7, with D tentatively TRBD2 (5 bases). The germline V gene encodes CDR1 SEHNR and CDR2 FQNEAQ (reference sequence). V was clipped by 1 base and J by 6 bases, with 13 bases between them. The CDR3 is 14 amino acids.

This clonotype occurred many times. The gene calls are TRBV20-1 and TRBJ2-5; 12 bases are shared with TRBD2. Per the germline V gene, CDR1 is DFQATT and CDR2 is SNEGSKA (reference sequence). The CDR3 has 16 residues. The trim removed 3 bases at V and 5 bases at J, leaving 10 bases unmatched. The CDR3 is CSASGLAGGFGETQYF. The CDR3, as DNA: TGCAGTGCTAGTGGCCTAGCGGGGGGGTTCGGCGAGACCCAGTACTTC.

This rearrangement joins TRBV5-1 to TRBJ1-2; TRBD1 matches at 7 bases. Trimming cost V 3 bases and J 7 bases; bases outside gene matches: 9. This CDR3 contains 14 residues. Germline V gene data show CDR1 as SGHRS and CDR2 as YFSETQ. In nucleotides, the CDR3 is TGCGCCAGCAGCTGGGCCACAGGGGTTGTTGGCTACACCTTC. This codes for CASSWATGVVGYTF.

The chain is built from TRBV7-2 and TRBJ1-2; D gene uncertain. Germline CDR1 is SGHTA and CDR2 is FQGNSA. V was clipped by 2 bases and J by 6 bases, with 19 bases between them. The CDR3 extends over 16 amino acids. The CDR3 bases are TGTGCCAGCAGCTTAAACCCGGCAGACCCCTGGAATGGCTACACCTTC. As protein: CASSLNPADPWNGYTF.

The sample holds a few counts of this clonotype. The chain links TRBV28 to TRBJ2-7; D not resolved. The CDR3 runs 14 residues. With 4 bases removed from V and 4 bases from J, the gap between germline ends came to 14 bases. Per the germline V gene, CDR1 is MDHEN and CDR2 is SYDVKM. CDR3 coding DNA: TGTGCCAGCAGTTATGGCAGCACGAGATACGAGCAGTACTTC. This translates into CASSYGSTRYEQYF. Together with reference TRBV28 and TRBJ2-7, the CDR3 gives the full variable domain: DVKVTQSSRYLVKRTGEKVFLECVQDMDHENMFWYRQDPGLGLRLIYFSYDVKMKEKGDIPEGYSVSREKKERFSLILESASTNQTSMYLCASSYGSTRYEQYFGPGTRLTVT.

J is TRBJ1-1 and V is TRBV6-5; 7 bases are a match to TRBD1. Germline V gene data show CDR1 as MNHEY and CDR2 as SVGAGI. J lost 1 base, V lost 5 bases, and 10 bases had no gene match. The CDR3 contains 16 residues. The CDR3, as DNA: TGTGCCAGCAGTCCAACCGGACAGGTCACGAACACTGAAGCTTTCTTT. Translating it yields CASSPTGQVTNTEAFF.

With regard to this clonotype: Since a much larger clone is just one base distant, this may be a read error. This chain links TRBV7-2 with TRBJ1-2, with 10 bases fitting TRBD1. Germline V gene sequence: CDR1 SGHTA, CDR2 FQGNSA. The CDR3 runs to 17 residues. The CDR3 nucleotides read TGTGCCAACAGCTTAGGGGGACAGGGGAGAGCTAACTATGGCTACACCTTC. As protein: CANSLGGQGRANYGYTF.

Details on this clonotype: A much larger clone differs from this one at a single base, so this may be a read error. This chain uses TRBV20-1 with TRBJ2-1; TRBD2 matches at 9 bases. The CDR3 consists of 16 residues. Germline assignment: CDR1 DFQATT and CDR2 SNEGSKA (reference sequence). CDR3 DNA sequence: TGCAGTACTAGGTCAGGTGGAGGGACTAGCATGAATGAGCAGTTCTTC. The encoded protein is CSTRSGGGTSMNEQFF.

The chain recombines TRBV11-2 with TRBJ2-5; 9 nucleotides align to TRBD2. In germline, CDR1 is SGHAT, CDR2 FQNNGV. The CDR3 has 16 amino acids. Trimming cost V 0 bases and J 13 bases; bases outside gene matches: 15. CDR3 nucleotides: TGTGCCAGCAGCTTAGAGGTAGCGGGGGCCAAAAACATTCGGTACTTC. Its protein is CASSLEVAGAKNIRYF.

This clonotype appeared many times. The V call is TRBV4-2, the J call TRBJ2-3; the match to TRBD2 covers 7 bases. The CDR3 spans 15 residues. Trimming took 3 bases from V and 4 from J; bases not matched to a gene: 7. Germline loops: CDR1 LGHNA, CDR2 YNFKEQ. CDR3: CASSQRDTSADTQYF. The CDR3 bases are TGTGCCAGCAGCCAGAGGGATACTAGCGCAGATACGCAGTATTTT.

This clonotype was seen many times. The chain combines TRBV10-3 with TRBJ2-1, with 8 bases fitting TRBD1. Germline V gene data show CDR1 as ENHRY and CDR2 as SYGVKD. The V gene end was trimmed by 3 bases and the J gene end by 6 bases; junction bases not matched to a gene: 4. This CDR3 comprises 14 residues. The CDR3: CAISDPDRVNEQFF. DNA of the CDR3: TGTGCCATCAGTGACCCGGACAGGGTCAATGAGCAGTTCTTC.

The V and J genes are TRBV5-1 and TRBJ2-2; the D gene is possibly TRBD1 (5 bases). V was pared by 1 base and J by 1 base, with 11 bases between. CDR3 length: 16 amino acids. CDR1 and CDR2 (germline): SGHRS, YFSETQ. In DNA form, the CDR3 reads TGCGCCAGCAGCTTGACTACAGACAGGAACACCGGGGAGCTGTTTTTT. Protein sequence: CASSLTTDRNTGELFF.

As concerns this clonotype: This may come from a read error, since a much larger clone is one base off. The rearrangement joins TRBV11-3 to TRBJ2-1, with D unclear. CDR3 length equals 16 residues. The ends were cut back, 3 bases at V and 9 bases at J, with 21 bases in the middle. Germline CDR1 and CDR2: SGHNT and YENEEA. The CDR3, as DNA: TGTGCCAGCAGCTTTGATGTCAGAATAGCAGCGATTGAGCAGTTCTTC. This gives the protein CASSFDVRIAAIEQFF.